The rows below give T cell receptor beta chains drawn from one sample of a study of cytomegalovirus exposure and HLA in healthy donors. Profiled with immunoSEQ multiplex PCR; TCRdb holds only in-frame clones, not every one. The sample records roughly 160,000 clones, roughly 70% being singletons. Sequences were obtained from PBMCs. The origin of the receptors is a woman aged 25 to 39 in good health and CMV-seronegative. Each CDR3 is given with its conserved first and last residue. D genes are given only for firm matches. A row's size may be missing; if present it is once, few, many or a size class.

J gene: TRBJ2-3
V gene: TRBV5-1
D gene: NA
clone size: NA
CDR3 DNA: TGCGCCAGCAGCCTAGGACTCTCCGCAGATACGCAGTATTTT
CDR3 protein: CASSLGLSADTQYF

J gene: TRBJ2-7
V gene: TRBV9
D gene: TRBD2
clone size: once
CDR3 DNA: TGTGCCAGCAGCGGGACTAGCGGGAGTTACGAGCAGTACTTC
CDR3 protein: CASSGTSGSYEQYF

J gene: TRBJ2-7
V gene: TRBV2
D gene: NA
clone size: NA
CDR3 DNA: TGTGCCAGCAGCGAGGACAGATTAAGGCAGTACTTC
CDR3 protein: CASSEDRLRQYF

J gene: TRBJ1-3
V gene: TRBV27
D gene: NA
clone size: NA
CDR3 DNA: TGTGCCAGCAGTTCTCAAACGACGGAGTACTCTGGAAACACCATATATTTT
CDR3 protein: CASSSQTTEYSGNTIYF

J gene: TRBJ1-2
V gene: TRBV2
D gene: TRBD1
clone size: few
CDR3 DNA: TGTGCCAGCTCTCCAGGGGGGGGCTACACCTTC
CDR3 protein: CASSPGGGYTF

J gene: TRBJ2-1
V gene: TRBV6-6
D gene: TRBD2
clone size: once
CDR3 DNA: TGTGCCAGCAGTCCCCTTGGGGAGGGAAGCAACAATGAGCAGTTCTTC
CDR3 protein: CASSPLGEGSNNEQFF

J gene: TRBJ1-4
V gene: TRBV7-9
D gene: NA
clone size: NA
CDR3 DNA: TGTGCCAGCAGCTTAGAGGGGCACGGTGAAAAACTGTTTTTT
CDR3 protein: CASSLEGHGEKLFF

J gene: TRBJ2-7
V gene: TRBV9
D gene: NA
clone size: few
CDR3 DNA: TGTGCCAGCAGCGTAGGGGGAGACTCCTACGAGCAGTACTTC
CDR3 protein: CASSVGGDSYEQYF

J gene: TRBJ1-4
V gene: TRBV29-1
D gene: NA
clone size: few
CDR3 DNA: TGCAGCGTTGAAAACCAGGGTGAAAAACTGTTTTTT
CDR3 protein: CSVENQGEKLFF

J gene: TRBJ2-1
V gene: TRBV7-2
D gene: NA
clone size: NA
CDR3 DNA: TGTGCCAGCAGCCTCCGCCCGGCGGGATACAATGAGCAGTTCTTC
CDR3 protein: CASSLRPAGYNEQFF

J gene: TRBJ1-1
V gene: TRBV9
D gene: NA
clone size: NA
CDR3 DNA: TGTGCCAGCAGCGAGGACAGCCAATTGGGGAACACTGAAGCTTTCTTT
CDR3 protein: CASSEDSQLGNTEAFF

J gene: TRBJ2-7
V gene: TRBV6-1
D gene: TRBD1
clone size: NA
CDR3 DNA: TGTGCCAGCAGGGGGACAGGGGCCGGATACGAGCAGTACTTC
CDR3 protein: CASRGTGAGYEQYF

J gene: TRBJ1-1
V gene: TRBV6-4
D gene: NA
clone size: NA
CDR3 DNA: TGTGCCAGCAAGCCGGGTCCGGAGCGAAACACTGAAGCTTTCTTT
CDR3 protein: CASKPGPERNTEAFF

J gene: TRBJ1-3
V gene: TRBV13
D gene: NA
clone size: NA
CDR3 DNA: TGTGCCAGCAGCTTAGCCAGGTCTTCTGGAAACACCATATATTTT
CDR3 protein: CASSLARSSGNTIYF

J gene: TRBJ2-2
V gene: TRBV11-2
D gene: NA
clone size: NA
CDR3 DNA: TGTGCCAGCAGCTTATCCACATACTCGGGCACCGGGGAGCTGTTTTTT
CDR3 protein: CASSLSTYSGTGELFF

J gene: TRBJ2-5
V gene: TRBV6-5
D gene: TRBD2
clone size: NA
CDR3 DNA: TGTGCCAGCAGTCTAGCGGGAGCGTGGGAGACCCAGTACTTC
CDR3 protein: CASSLAGAWETQYF

J gene: TRBJ2-1
V gene: TRBV7-6
D gene: NA
clone size: NA
CDR3 DNA: TGTGCCAGCAGCCCCCAACAGGGAGTCGCCTACAATGAGCAGTTCTTC
CDR3 protein: CASSPQQGVAYNEQFF

J gene: TRBJ2-5
V gene: TRBV6-5
D gene: NA
clone size: NA
CDR3 DNA: TGTGCCAGCTTCCCGGGCCCTAGGGGAGAGACCCAGTACTTC
CDR3 protein: CASFPGPRGETQYF

J gene: TRBJ1-4
V gene: TRBV5-5
D gene: NA
clone size: once
CDR3 DNA: TGTGCCAGCAGCTACGGGACAACAACTAATGAAAAACTGTTTTTT
CDR3 protein: CASSYGTTTNEKLFF

J gene: TRBJ1-6
V gene: TRBV7-6
D gene: NA
clone size: NA
CDR3 DNA: TGTGCCAGCAGCCCGGGACTGAATAATTCACCCCTCCACTTT
CDR3 protein: CASSPGLNNSPLHF

J gene: TRBJ1-4
V gene: TRBV5-6
D gene: TRBD1
clone size: NA
CDR3 DNA: TGTGCCAGCAGCAGGGACAGGGGTAGTAAACTGTTTTTT
CDR3 protein: CASSRDRGSKLFF

J gene: TRBJ2-7
V gene: TRBV4-3
D gene: TRBD1
clone size: NA
CDR3 DNA: TGCGCCAGCAGCCATTCAGGACAGGGGTATAACGAGCAGTACTTC
CDR3 protein: CASSHSGQGYNEQYF

J gene: TRBJ1-2
V gene: TRBV27
D gene: NA
clone size: NA
CDR3 DNA: TGTGCCAGCAGTTTATTGGGGGGATATGGCTACACCTTC
CDR3 protein: CASSLLGGYGYTF

J gene: TRBJ1-6
V gene: TRBV29-1
D gene: NA
clone size: NA
CDR3 DNA: TGCAGCGTGAGAGGGAGCTCCTATAATTCACCCCTCCACTTT
CDR3 protein: CSVRGSSYNSPLHF

J gene: TRBJ2-7
V gene: TRBV30
D gene: TRBD1
clone size: once
CDR3 DNA: TGTGCCTGGAGGCGACAGGGGGTGCCCTACGAGCAGTACTTC
CDR3 protein: CAWRRQGVPYEQYF

J gene: TRBJ2-7
V gene: TRBV7-8
D gene: NA
clone size: NA
CDR3 DNA: TGTGCCAGCAGCTTCGGGGGTCGGGGTCGCGAGCAGTACTTC
CDR3 protein: CASSFGGRGREQYF

J gene: TRBJ2-2
V gene: TRBV6-5
D gene: NA
clone size: NA
CDR3 DNA: TGTGCCAGCAGGACAGTCAACACCGGGGAGCTGTTTTTT
CDR3 protein: CASRTVNTGELFF

J gene: TRBJ2-1
V gene: TRBV18
D gene: NA
clone size: NA
CDR3 DNA: TGTGCCAGCTCATTCGAGCGGAATGAGCAGTTCTTC
CDR3 protein: CASSFERNEQFF

J gene: TRBJ2-5
V gene: TRBV27
D gene: TRBD2
clone size: NA
CDR3 DNA: TGTGCCAGCAGTTCCCGGAGCGGGATTGGGGAGACCCAGTACTTC
CDR3 protein: CASSSRSGIGETQYF

J gene: TRBJ2-5
V gene: TRBV5-1
D gene: TRBD1
clone size: NA
CDR3 DNA: TGCGCCAGCAGCGGAGGGGACAGGCTCTTACAAGAGACCCAGTACTTC
CDR3 protein: CASSGGDRLLQETQYF

J gene: TRBJ1-4
V gene: TRBV5-1
D gene: NA
clone size: NA
CDR3 DNA: TGCGCCAGCAGCTTCACGCGGGGTCTGAATGAAAAACTGTTTTTT
CDR3 protein: CASSFTRGLNEKLFF

J gene: TRBJ2-1
V gene: TRBV5-1
D gene: TRBD1
clone size: NA
CDR3 DNA: TGCGCCAGCAGCTTGGTCGGGACAGGGGGCAATGAGCAGTTCTTC
CDR3 protein: CASSLVGTGGNEQFF

J gene: TRBJ1-4
V gene: TRBV4-2
D gene: TRBD1
clone size: NA
CDR3 DNA: TGTGCCAGCAGCCAAGCGGCGTGGGTGGGGACAGGGGTGGAAAAACTGTTTTTT
CDR3 protein: CASSQAAWVGTGVEKLFF

J gene: TRBJ1-2
V gene: TRBV13
D gene: TRBD1
clone size: NA
CDR3 DNA: TGTGCCAGCAGCTCAGGGACAGCGGGTGGCTACACCTTC
CDR3 protein: CASSSGTAGGYTF

J gene: TRBJ1-4
V gene: TRBV7-9
D gene: NA
clone size: once
CDR3 DNA: TGTGCCAGCAGGCCTCCCGGGGCAACTAATGAAAAACTGTTTTTT
CDR3 protein: CASRPPGATNEKLFF

J gene: TRBJ2-1
V gene: TRBV6-4
D gene: TRBD2
clone size: NA
CDR3 DNA: TGTGCCAGCAGTGACTCTGGCCTAGCGGATTACAATGAGCAGTTCTTC
CDR3 protein: CASSDSGLADYNEQFF

J gene: TRBJ2-7
V gene: TRBV9
D gene: NA
clone size: NA
CDR3 DNA: TGTGCCAGCAGCGTCGGGGACTTATCAGGAGGCGAGCAGTACTTC
CDR3 protein: CASSVGDLSGGEQYF

J gene: TRBJ2-1
V gene: TRBV7-2
D gene: NA
clone size: NA
CDR3 DNA: TGTGCCAGCAGCTTGGTTGGGGCGGTCAATGAGCAGTTCTTC
CDR3 protein: CASSLVGAVNEQFF

J gene: TRBJ2-3
V gene: TRBV19
D gene: NA
clone size: few
CDR3 DNA: TGTGCCAGTAGCCCCGGGAATACAGATACGCAGTATTTT
CDR3 protein: CASSPGNTDTQYF

J gene: TRBJ2-3
V gene: TRBV28
D gene: TRBD2
clone size: NA
CDR3 DNA: TGTGCCAGCAGTCCCCGGACTAGCGGGGCCATGTCAGATACGCAGTATTTT
CDR3 protein: CASSPRTSGAMSDTQYF

J gene: TRBJ2-4
V gene: TRBV19
D gene: NA
clone size: once
CDR3 DNA: TGTGCCAGTAGTATATGGGGACATCTAAACATTCAGTACTTC
CDR3 protein: CASSIWGHLNIQYF

J gene: TRBJ2-7
V gene: TRBV10-3
D gene: NA
clone size: NA
CDR3 DNA: TGTGCCATCAGTGATAGCGTAGAGCAGTACTTC
CDR3 protein: CAISDSVEQYF

J gene: TRBJ1-1
V gene: TRBV7-8
D gene: NA
clone size: NA
CDR3 DNA: TGTGCCAGCAGCCAACTTTATGCTGTGAACACTGAAGCTTTCTTT
CDR3 protein: CASSQLYAVNTEAFF

J gene: TRBJ1-1
V gene: TRBV28
D gene: NA
clone size: NA
CDR3 DNA: TGTGCCAGCAGTTCCCTCCGACAGGTCGCTGAAGCTTTCTTT
CDR3 protein: CASSSLRQVAEAFF

J gene: TRBJ1-4
V gene: TRBV4-3
D gene: NA
clone size: NA
CDR3 DNA: TGCGCCAGCAGCCCGCCAGGGAAGAATGAAAAACTGTTTTTT
CDR3 protein: CASSPPGKNEKLFF

J gene: TRBJ2-1
V gene: TRBV7-3
D gene: NA
clone size: few
CDR3 DNA: TGTGCCAGCAGCTTAATCGGCGGTGAGGCAGCCTCCTACAATGAGCAGTTCTTC
CDR3 protein: CASSLIGGEAASYNEQFF

J gene: TRBJ1-2
V gene: TRBV30
D gene: NA
clone size: NA
CDR3 DNA: TGTGCCTGGTGGACTGTCTATGGCTACACCTTC
CDR3 protein: CAWWTVYGYTF

J gene: TRBJ2-1
V gene: TRBV9
D gene: NA
clone size: NA
CDR3 DNA: TGTGCCAGCAGCCTGACCGGACAGAGGTGGAATGAGCAGTTCTTC
CDR3 protein: CASSLTGQRWNEQFF

J gene: TRBJ2-5
V gene: TRBV30
D gene: NA
clone size: few
CDR3 DNA: TGTGCCTGGAGTAAAGGTTCTTCCGGCGGGGAAGAGACCCAGTACTTC
CDR3 protein: CAWSKGSSGGEETQYF

J gene: TRBJ1-5
V gene: TRBV12-5
D gene: TRBD1
clone size: NA
CDR3 DNA: TGTGCTAGTGGTTTGGTAGGGGGCCCCCATCAGCCCCAGCATTTT
CDR3 protein: CASGLVGGPHQPQHF

J gene: TRBJ1-2
V gene: TRBV13
D gene: NA
clone size: NA
CDR3 DNA: TGTGCCAGCAGCTTATTGTTTCAGGGAAAGTATTATGGCTACACCTTC
CDR3 protein: CASSLLFQGKYYGYTF

J gene: TRBJ1-1
V gene: TRBV6-4
D gene: NA
clone size: NA
CDR3 DNA: TGTGCCAGCAGTGAGTTTCCAGGCGCGGGCACTGAAGCTTTCTTT
CDR3 protein: CASSEFPGAGTEAFF

J gene: TRBJ2-5
V gene: TRBV4-3
D gene: NA
clone size: few
CDR3 DNA: TGCGCCAGCAGCCAAGATTCGGAGCGCGCCTGGTCAGAGACCCAGTACTTC
CDR3 protein: CASSQDSERAWSETQYF

J gene: TRBJ1-1
V gene: TRBV6-1
D gene: NA
clone size: NA
CDR3 DNA: TGTGCCAGCAGTGACATGGCAAGAAGGGAGGACACTGAAGCTTTCTTT
CDR3 protein: CASSDMARREDTEAFF

J gene: TRBJ1-4
V gene: TRBV15
D gene: NA
clone size: NA
CDR3 DNA: TGTGCCACCAGCATAGGGGGTTCAGGAGAAAAACTGTTTTTT
CDR3 protein: CATSIGGSGEKLFF

J gene: TRBJ1-5
V gene: TRBV6-5
D gene: NA
clone size: NA
CDR3 DNA: TGTGCCAGCAGTTCGCCGGGGTACAATCAGCCCCAGCATTTT
CDR3 protein: CASSSPGYNQPQHF

J gene: TRBJ1-6
V gene: TRBV2
D gene: TRBD1
clone size: NA
CDR3 DNA: TGTGCCAGCAGGACAGGGTTAGATAATTCACCCCTCCACTTT
CDR3 protein: CASRTGLDNSPLHF

J gene: TRBJ2-7
V gene: TRBV6-1
D gene: NA
clone size: NA
CDR3 DNA: TGTGCCAGCAGTGAAACCGGACAGTCCTACGAGCAGTACTTC
CDR3 protein: CASSETGQSYEQYF

J gene: TRBJ1-2
V gene: TRBV28
D gene: NA
clone size: NA
CDR3 DNA: TGTGCCAGCAGTTGGGACACGAACTATGGCTACACCTTC
CDR3 protein: CASSWDTNYGYTF

J gene: TRBJ2-1
V gene: TRBV10-3
D gene: TRBD2
clone size: NA
CDR3 DNA: TGTGCCATCAGTTCCGGGACTAGCGGGAGGGTTTACAATGAGCAGTTCTTC
CDR3 protein: CAISSGTSGRVYNEQFF